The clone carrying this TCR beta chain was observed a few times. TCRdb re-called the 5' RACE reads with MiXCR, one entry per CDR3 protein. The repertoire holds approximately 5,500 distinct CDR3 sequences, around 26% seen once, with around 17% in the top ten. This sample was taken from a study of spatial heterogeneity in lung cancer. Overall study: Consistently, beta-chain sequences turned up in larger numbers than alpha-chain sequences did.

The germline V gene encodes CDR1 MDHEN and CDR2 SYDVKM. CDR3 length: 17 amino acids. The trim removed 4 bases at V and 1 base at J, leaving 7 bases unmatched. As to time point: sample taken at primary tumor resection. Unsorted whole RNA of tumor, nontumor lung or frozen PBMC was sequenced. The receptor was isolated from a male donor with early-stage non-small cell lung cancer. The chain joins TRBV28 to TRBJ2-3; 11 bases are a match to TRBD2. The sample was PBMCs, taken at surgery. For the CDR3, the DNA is TGTGCCAGCAGTTCCGGGACTAGCGGATTACGCACAGATACGCAGTATTTT. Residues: CASSSGTSGLRTDTQYF.